These 11 T cell receptor beta chains came from one sample sequenced in a study of CD8+ T cells in alopecia areata. Indicated treatment: oral pan-JAK inhibitor, 5-10 mg twice daily. RNA, once extracted, was reverse transcribed into cDNA for use as the sequencing template. Assay: immunoSEQ multiplex PCR; the TCRdb copy retains only in-frame clones and omits some. The repertoire has fewer than 150,000 clones, roughly four fifths of them found once; the top ten carry 25%. This specimen consisted of CD8+ T cells sorted from blood, obtained at week 4, from a patient treated with tofacitinib. These TCRs come from a human donor with alopecia areata.

The chain combines TRBV4-1 with TRBJ2-1; D not certain. CDR3 length: 12 amino acids. Germline V gene data show CDR1 as MGHRA and CDR2 as YSYEKL. Between the trimmed V and J ends, which lost 3 bases and 10 bases, there was a span of 10 bases. CDR3 protein: CASSQGNNEQFF. The CDR3 DNA reads as TGCGCCAGCAGCCAGGGTAATAACGAGCAGTTCTTC.

This chain uses TRBV7-9 with TRBJ2-5; 7 bases agree with TRBD1. The assigned J gene may be wrong: the sequence end matches TRBJ2-7 better. The CDR3 spans 15 residues. Germline V gene data show CDR1 as SEHNR and CDR2 as FQNEAQ (reference sequence). For the CDR3, the DNA is TGTGCCAGCAGCTCAACAGGGGCCAATTCCTACGAGCAGTACTTC. Encoded protein: CASSSTGANSYEQYF.

The V call is TRBV4-2, the J call TRBJ2-1, with D hard to call. CDR1 is LGHNA and CDR2 is YNFKEQ in the germline V gene. The CDR3 loop spans 15 amino acids. V lost 4 bases and J lost 0, with 10 bases in between. CDR3 sequence: CASSPNKGSYNEQFF. The CDR3 DNA follows: TGTGCCAGCAGCCCGAACAAAGGCTCCTACAATGAGCAGTTCTTC.

The chain links TRBV7-2 to TRBJ1-6, with TRBD1 as a possible D gene (6 bases). CDR3 length equals 15 residues. The germline V gene encodes CDR1 SGHTA and CDR2 FQGNSA. V lost 5 bases to trimming and J lost 0 bases, with 8 bases between them. The chain's CDR3 is CASSGDTSYNSPLHF. CDR3 sequence (DNA): TGTGCCAGCAGCGGGGACACCTCCTATAATTCACCCCTCCACTTT.

This clone showed up just a few times. The rearrangement links TRBV19 to TRBJ2-1, with TRBD2 matching 12 bases. The V gene's germline CDR1 is LNHDA and CDR2 SQIVND (reference sequence). V shed 1 base and J 9 bases; nucleotides not matched to a gene: 4. The length of the CDR3 is 15 residues. CDR3 bases: TGTGCCAGTAGTATAGCGGCTAGCGGGGGGGGTGAGCAGTTCTTC. This gives the protein CASSIAASGGGEQFF.

This clone was picked up one time. Other nucleotide sequences in the sample specify the same CDR3. J is TRBJ2-7 and V is TRBV6-5; the D gene is possibly TRBD1 (6 bases). Per germline, CDR1 MNHEY and CDR2 SVGAGI. Trimming took off 6 bases at V and 3 bases at J, with 6 bases between the two ends. This CDR3 is 11 amino acids long. CDR3: CASRDSYEQYF. In nucleotides, the CDR3 is TGTGCCAGCAGGGACAGCTACGAGCAGTACTTC.

The chain is built from TRBV7-9 and TRBJ2-7; TRBD1 is a possible D gene (5 bases). The CDR3 runs to 13 residues. Trimming pared 5 bases from V and 2 bases from J, leaving 10 bases between. CDR1 is SEHNR, CDR2 FQNEAQ, per germline (reference sequence). The CDR3: CASSVQGTYEQYF. The CDR3 bases are TGTGCCAGCAGCGTTCAGGGTACCTACGAGCAGTACTTC. Full variable domain (rest looked up from reference TRBV7-9 and TRBJ2-7): DTGVSQNPRHKITKRGQNVTFRCDPISEHNRLYWYRQTLGQGPEFLTYFQNEAQLEKSRLLSDRFSAERPKGSFSTLEIQRTEQGDSAMYLCASSVQGTYEQYFGPGTRLTVT.

This sequence joins TRBV7-2 and TRBJ2-5, with D possibly being TRBD2 (6 bases). V lost 5 bases and J 4 bases, leaving 14 bases between the germline ends. Germline V lookup: CDR1 SGHTA, CDR2 FQGNSA. The CDR3 loop spans 14 amino acids. CDR3 sequence reads: CASSAPGGRETQYF. In nucleotides, the CDR3 is TGTGCCAGCAGCGCCCCCGGGGGTCGAGAGACCCAGTACTTC.

The chain carries TRBV19 and TRBJ2-5; D gene unclear. CDR1 LNHDA and CDR2 SQIVND come from the germline V gene (reference sequence). The CDR3 extends over 12 amino acids. V was shortened by 5 bases and J by 2 bases, with 6 bases between the two germline ends. The CDR3 is CASSAEQETQYF. CDR3 bases: TGTGCCAGTAGTGCCGAACAAGAGACCCAGTACTTC.

CDR3 coding DNA: TGTGCCAGCAGCGGGGGGACTACTGATTCCTACGAGCAGTACTTC. Translated: CASSGGTTDSYEQYF. The chain combines TRBV7-6 with TRBJ2-7; 7 bases match TRBD2. The CDR3 contains 15 residues. V lost 5 bases to trimming and J lost 1 base; unmatched junction nucleotides: 8. Germline lookup yields CDR1 SGHVS and CDR2 FNYEAQ.

This sequence joins TRBV7-9 and TRBJ2-5, with 8 positions matching TRBD2. CDR3 size: 16 residues. The J segment lost 1 base and the V segment lost 7 bases, leaving 11 bases of the junction unmatched. Germline-derived CDR1 and CDR2 are SEHNR and FQNEAQ (reference sequence). The CDR3 DNA reads TGTGCCAGCACCCTCGGTCCGGGGGGGACCCAAGAGACCCAGTACTTC. Translated: CASTLGPGGTQETQYF.